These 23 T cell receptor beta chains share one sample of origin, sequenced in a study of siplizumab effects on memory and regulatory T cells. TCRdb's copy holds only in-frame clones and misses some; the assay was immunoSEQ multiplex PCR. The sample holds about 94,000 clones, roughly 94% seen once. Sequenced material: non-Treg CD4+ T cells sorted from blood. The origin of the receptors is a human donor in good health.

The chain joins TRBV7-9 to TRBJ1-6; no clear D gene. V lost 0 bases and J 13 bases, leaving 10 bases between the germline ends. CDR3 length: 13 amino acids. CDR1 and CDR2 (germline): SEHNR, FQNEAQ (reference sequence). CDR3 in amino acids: CASSLARGYPLHF. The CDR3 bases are TGTGCCAGCAGCTTAGCGCGAGGGTACCCCCTCCACTTT.

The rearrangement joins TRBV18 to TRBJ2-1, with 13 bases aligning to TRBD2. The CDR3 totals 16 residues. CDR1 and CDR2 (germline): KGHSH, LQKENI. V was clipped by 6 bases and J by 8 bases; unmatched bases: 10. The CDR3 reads CASSRRTSGSTDEQFF. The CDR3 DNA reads TGTGCCAGCTCCCGCCGGACTAGCGGGAGTACCGATGAGCAGTTCTTC.

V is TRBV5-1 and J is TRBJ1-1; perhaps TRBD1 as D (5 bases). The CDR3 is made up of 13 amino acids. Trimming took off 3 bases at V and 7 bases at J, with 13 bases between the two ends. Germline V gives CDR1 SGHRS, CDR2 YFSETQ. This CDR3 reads CASSWRGDSEAFF. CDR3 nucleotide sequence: TGCGCCAGCAGCTGGAGGGGAGACAGTGAAGCTTTCTTT. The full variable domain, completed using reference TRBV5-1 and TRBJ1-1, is KAGVTQTPRYLIKTRGQQVTLSCSPISGHRSVSWYQQTPGQGLQFLFEYFSETQRNKGNFPGRFSGRQFSNSRSEMNVSTLELGDSALYLCASSWRGDSEAFFGQGTRLTVV.

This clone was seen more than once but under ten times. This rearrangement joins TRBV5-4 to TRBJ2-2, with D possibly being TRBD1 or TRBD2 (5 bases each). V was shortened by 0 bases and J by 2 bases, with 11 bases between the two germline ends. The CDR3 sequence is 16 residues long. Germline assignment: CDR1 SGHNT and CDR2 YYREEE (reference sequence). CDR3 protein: CASSLDPGTNTGELFF. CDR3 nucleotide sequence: TGTGCCAGCAGCTTGGATCCAGGGACCAACACCGGGGAGCTGTTTTTT.

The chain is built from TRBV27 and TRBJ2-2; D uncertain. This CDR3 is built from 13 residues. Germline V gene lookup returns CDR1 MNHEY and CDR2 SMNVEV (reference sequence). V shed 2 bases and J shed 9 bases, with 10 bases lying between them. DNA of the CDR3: TGTGCCAGCAGTTTAAACCCTCCGAGGGAGCTGTTTTTT. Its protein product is CASSLNPPRELFF.

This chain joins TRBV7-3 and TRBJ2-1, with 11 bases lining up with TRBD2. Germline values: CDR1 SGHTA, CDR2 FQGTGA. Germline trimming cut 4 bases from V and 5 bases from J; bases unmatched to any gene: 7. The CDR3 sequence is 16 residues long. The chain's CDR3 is CASSSAPGLADNEQFF. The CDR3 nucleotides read TGTGCCAGCAGCTCGGCCCCGGGACTAGCGGACAATGAGCAGTTCTTC.

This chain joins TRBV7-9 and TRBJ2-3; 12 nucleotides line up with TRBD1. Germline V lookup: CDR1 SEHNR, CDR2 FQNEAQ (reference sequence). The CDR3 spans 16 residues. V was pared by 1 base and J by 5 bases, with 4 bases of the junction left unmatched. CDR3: CASSLGDRGRVDTQYF. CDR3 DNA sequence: TGTGCCAGCAGCTTAGGGGACAGGGGGCGCGTAGATACGCAGTATTTT. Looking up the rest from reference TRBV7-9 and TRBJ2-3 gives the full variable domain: DTGVSQNPRHKITKRGQNVTFRCDPISEHNRLYWYRQTLGQGPEFLTYFQNEAQLEKSRLLSDRFSAERPKGSFSTLEIQRTEQGDSAMYLCASSLGDRGRVDTQYFGPGTRLTVL.

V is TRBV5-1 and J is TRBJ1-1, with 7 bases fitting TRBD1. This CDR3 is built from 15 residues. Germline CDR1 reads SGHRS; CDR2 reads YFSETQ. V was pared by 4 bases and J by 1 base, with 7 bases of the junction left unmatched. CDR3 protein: CASSPTGNRNTEAFF. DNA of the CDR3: TGCGCCAGCAGCCCGACAGGGAATCGGAACACTGAAGCTTTCTTT.

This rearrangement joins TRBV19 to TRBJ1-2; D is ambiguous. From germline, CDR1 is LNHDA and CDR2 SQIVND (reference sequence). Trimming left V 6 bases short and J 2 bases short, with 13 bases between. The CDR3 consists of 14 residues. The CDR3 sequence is CASSILGRNYGYTF. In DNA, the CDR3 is TGTGCCAGTAGCATACTGGGGAGGAACTATGGCTACACCTTC.

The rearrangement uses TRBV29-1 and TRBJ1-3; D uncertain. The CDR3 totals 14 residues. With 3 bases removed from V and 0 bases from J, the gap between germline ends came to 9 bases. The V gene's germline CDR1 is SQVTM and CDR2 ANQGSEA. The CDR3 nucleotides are TGCAGCGTTGATGCCGGCCTCTCTGGAAACACCATATATTTT. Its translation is CSVDAGLSGNTIYF.

The CDR3 loop reads CASSALAGAYEQYF. The CDR3 DNA sequence: TGTGCCAGCAGTGCTCTAGCGGGAGCTTACGAGCAGTACTTC. The chain is built from TRBV6-1 and TRBJ2-7, with TRBD2 matching 10 bases. This CDR3 has 14 amino acids. Germline assignment: CDR1 MNHNS and CDR2 SASEGT. V trimming: 4 bases; J trimming: 4 bases; junction bases outside the gene matches: 4.

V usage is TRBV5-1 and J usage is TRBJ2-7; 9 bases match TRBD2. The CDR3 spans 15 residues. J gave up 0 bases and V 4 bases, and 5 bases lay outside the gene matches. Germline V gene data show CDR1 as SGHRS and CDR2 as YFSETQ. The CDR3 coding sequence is TGCGCCAGCAGCCTAGCGGGGATGAACTCCTACGAGCAGTACTTC. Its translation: CASSLAGMNSYEQYF. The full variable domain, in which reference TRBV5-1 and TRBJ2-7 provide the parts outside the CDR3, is KAGVTQTPRYLIKTRGQQVTLSCSPISGHRSVSWYQQTPGQGLQFLFEYFSETQRNKGNFPGRFSGRQFSNSRSEMNVSTLELGDSALYLCASSLAGMNSYEQYFGPGTRLTVT.

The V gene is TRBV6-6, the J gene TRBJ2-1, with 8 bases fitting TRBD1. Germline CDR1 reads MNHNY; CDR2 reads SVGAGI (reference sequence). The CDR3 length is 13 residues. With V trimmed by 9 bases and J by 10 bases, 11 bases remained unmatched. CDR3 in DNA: TGTGCCAGTGAGGACAGGGATCGTCGCGAGCAGTTCTTC. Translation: CASEDRDRREQFF.

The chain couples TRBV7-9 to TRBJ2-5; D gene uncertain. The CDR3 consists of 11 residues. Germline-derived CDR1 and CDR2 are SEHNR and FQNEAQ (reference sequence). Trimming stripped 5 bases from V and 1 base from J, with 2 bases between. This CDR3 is CASSPQETQYF. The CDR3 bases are TGTGCCAGCAGCCCCCAAGAGACCCAGTACTTC.

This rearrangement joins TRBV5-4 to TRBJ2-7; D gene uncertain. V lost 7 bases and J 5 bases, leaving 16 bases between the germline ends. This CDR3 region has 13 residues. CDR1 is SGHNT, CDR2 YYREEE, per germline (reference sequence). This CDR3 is CASGGLGKNEQYF. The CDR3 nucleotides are TGTGCCAGCGGTGGGTTGGGGAAGAACGAGCAGTACTTC.

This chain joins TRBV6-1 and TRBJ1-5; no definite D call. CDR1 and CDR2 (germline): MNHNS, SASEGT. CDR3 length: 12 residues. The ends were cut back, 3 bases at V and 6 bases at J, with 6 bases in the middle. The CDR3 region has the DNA TGTGCCAGCAGTGACGGAATTCAGCCCCAGCATTTT. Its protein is CASSDGIQPQHF.

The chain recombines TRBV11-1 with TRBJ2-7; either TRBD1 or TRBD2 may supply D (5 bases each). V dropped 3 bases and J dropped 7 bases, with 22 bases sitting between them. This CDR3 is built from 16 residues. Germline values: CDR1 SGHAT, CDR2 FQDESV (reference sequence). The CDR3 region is CASSFLRDAPHEEQYF. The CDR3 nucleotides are TGTGCCAGCAGCTTCCTCCGGGACGCCCCTCATGAAGAGCAGTACTTC.

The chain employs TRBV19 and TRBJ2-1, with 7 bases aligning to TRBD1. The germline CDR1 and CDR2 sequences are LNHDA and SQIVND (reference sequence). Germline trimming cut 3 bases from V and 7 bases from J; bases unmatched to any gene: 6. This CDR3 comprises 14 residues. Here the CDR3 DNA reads TGTGCCAGTAGTATTACAGGGGCGGCGAATGAGCAGTTCTTC. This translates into CASSITGAANEQFF. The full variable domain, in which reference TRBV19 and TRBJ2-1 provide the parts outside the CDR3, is DGGITQSPKYLFRKEGQNVTLSCEQNLNHDAMYWYRQDPGQGLRLIYYSQIVNDFQKGDIAEGYSVSREKKESFPLTVTSAQKNPTAFYLCASSITGAANEQFFGPGTRLTVL.

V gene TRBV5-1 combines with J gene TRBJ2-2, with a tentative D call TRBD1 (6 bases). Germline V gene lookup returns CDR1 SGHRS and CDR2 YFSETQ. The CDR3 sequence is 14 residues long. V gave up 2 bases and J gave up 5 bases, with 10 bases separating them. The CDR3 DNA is TGCGCCAGCAGCTTAGACAGGATTACCGGGGAGCTGTTTTTT. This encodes CASSLDRITGELFF.

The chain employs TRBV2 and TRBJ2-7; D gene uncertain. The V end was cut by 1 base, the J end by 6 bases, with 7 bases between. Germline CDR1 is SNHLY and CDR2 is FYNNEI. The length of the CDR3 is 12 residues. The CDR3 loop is CASSEDSSEQYF. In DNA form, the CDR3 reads TGTGCCAGCAGTGAAGACAGTAGCGAGCAGTACTTC. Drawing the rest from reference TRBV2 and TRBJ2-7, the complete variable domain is EPEVTQTPSHQVTQMGQEVILRCVPISNHLYFYWYRQILGQKVEFLVSFYNNEISEKSEIFDDQFSVERPDGSNFTLKIRSTKLEDSAMYFCASSEDSSEQYFGPGTRLTVT.

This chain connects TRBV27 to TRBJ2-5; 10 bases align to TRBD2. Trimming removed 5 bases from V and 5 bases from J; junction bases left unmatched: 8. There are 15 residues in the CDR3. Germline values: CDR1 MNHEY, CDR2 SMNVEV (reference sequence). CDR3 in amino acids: CASSPTGLARETQYF. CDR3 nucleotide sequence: TGTGCCAGCAGTCCCACGGGACTAGCGAGGGAGACCCAGTACTTC.

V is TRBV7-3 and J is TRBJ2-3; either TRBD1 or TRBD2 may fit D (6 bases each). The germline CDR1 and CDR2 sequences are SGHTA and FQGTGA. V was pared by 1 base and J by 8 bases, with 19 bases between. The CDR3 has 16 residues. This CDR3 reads CASSLNPGARGATQYF. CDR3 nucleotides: TGTGCCAGCAGCTTAAACCCGGGGGCGAGAGGGGCTACGCAGTATTTT.

The CDR3 is CASSFGGRNIQYF. In nucleotides, the CDR3 is TGTGCCAGTAGTTTTGGAGGGAGAAACATTCAGTACTTC. This chain joins TRBV19 and TRBJ2-4, with a tentative D call TRBD2 (6 bases). Looked up from germline, CDR1 is LNHDA and CDR2 is SQIVND (reference sequence). V shed 5 bases and J shed 6 bases, with 11 bases lying between them. The CDR3 spans 13 residues.